A single sample gave rise to the 32 T cell receptor beta chains below, sequenced in a study of identical twins. TCRdb recomputed calls from the 5' RACE reads with MiXCR, one row per CDR3 protein. Of 1,800,000 or so distinct CDR3 sequences in the sample, under 35% were seen once. Material for sequencing was cord blood. The receptors originated from a newborn girl in good health.

Worth noting for this clonotype: Just one base apart from a much larger clone, this may be a read error. This rearrangement joins TRBV6-5 to TRBJ1-2; D unclear. In germline, CDR1 is MNHEY, CDR2 SVGAGI. The length of the CDR3 is 13 residues. The CDR3 DNA reads TGTGCCAGCAGGCATACATTGAACTATGACTACACCTTC. Its protein is CASRHTLNYDYTF.

The chain is built from TRBV10-3 and TRBJ2-7, with 10 bases fitting TRBD2. This CDR3 contains 13 residues. CDR1 is ENHRY, CDR2 SYGVKD, per germline. The ends lost 9 bases at V and 6 bases at J; junction bases unmatched: 8. The DNA of the CDR3 is TGTGCCATGGCCGGGACTAGCGAATCCGAGCAGTACTTC. This codes for CAMAGTSESEQYF.

V and J are TRBV5-6 and TRBJ2-1; tentative D call: TRBD1 (6 bases). The DNA end favors TRBJ2-7, so the J call may be wrong. The CDR3 consists of 16 residues. Germline V gene lookup returns CDR1 SGHDT and CDR2 YYEEEE. CDR3 nucleotide sequence: TGTGCCAGCAGCTTGGTGGGACACCGCTCCTACAATGAGCAGTACTTC. Translated: CASSLVGHRSYNEQYF.

This clonotype was recorded a few times. This sequence joins TRBV27 and TRBJ1-2; 8 nucleotides match TRBD1. CDR1 and CDR2 (germline): MNHEY, SMNVEV (reference sequence). This CDR3 has 15 amino acids. The V and J ends lost 0 bases and 4 bases, in that order; junction bases with no gene match: 4. DNA of the CDR3: TGTGCCAGCAGTTTATCAGTGACAGGGGCCTATGGCTACACCTTC. It yields the protein CASSLSVTGAYGYTF.

This clonotype was counted a few times. V gene TRBV9 combines with J gene TRBJ2-1; 7 positions agree with TRBD1. CDR3 length: 14 amino acids. The V and J ends lost 5 bases and 3 bases, in that order; junction bases with no gene match: 5. Germline V gives CDR1 SGDLS, CDR2 YYNGEE. CDR3 in amino acids: CASSADRLYNEQFF. The DNA for the CDR3 is TGTGCCAGCAGTGCGGACAGGCTCTACAATGAGCAGTTCTTC.

V and J are TRBV3-1 and TRBJ2-3; D is perhaps TRBD2 (5 bases). Germline V gene lookup returns CDR1 LGHDT and CDR2 YNNKEL (reference sequence). V was shortened by 1 base and J by 6 bases, with 8 bases between the two germline ends. This CDR3 is 13 amino acids long. The CDR3 is CASSQAERDTQYF. CDR3 nucleotides: TGTGCCAGCAGCCAAGCCGAGCGGGATACGCAGTATTTT.

A few counts support this clonotype. This rearrangement joins TRBV29-1 to TRBJ2-7; TRBD2 aligns across 11 bases. Germline V CDR1 and CDR2: SQVTM, ANQGSEA. The CDR3 covers 13 residues. After removal of 6 bases from V and 4 bases from J, the junction contained 5 bases not matched to a gene. CDR3 amino acids: CSVGGTSGYEQYF. In DNA form, the CDR3 reads TGCAGCGTGGGTGGGACTAGCGGTTACGAGCAGTACTTC.

V and J are TRBV12-5 and TRBJ2-1, with a possible D match to TRBD2 (6 bases). Germline loops: CDR1 LGHNT, CDR2 FRNRAP. V was cut by 5 bases and J by 0 bases, with 17 bases left in between. There are 17 residues in the CDR3. The CDR3 sequence: CASGHGTLLSSYNEQFF. Here the CDR3 DNA reads TGTGCTAGTGGTCACGGGACTCTCCTAAGCTCCTACAATGAGCAGTTCTTC.

This clonotype was observed many times. The V and J genes are TRBV5-1 and TRBJ2-1, with a possible D match to TRBD2 (6 bases). Trimming left V 0 bases short and J 9 bases short, with 10 bases between. Germline V gene data show CDR1 as SGHRS and CDR2 as YFSETQ. The CDR3 runs to 13 residues. As DNA, the CDR3 is TGCGCCAGCAGCTTGGGGCTAGCGACTGAGCAGTTCTTC. Its translation: CASSLGLATEQFF.

CDR3 sequence: CASSLTNGIAYNEQFF. Here the CDR3 DNA reads TGTGCCAGCAGTTTAACAAACGGGATAGCCTACAATGAGCAGTTCTTC. This sequence joins TRBV28 and TRBJ2-1; possible D gene TRBD2, 5 bases. Per germline, CDR1 MDHEN and CDR2 SYDVKM. The CDR3 runs to 16 residues. V lost 2 bases, J lost 2 bases, and 13 bases lay in between.

Worth noting for this clonotype: One junction end does not reproduce the germline sequence, and a read error may be involved. This rearrangement joins TRBV12-3 or TRBV12-4 to TRBJ2-3, with a weak D call TRBD2 (6 bases). The CDR3 sequence is 16 residues long. The CDR3 DNA follows: TGTGCCAGCCGAGGTGGCTCCCCCACTAGCACAGATGCGCAGTATTTT. Translating gives CASRGGSPTSTDAQYF.

Notes on this clonotype: A clone one base away is much larger, so this may be a read error. The CDR3: CASSPPGLAVGTQYF. In nucleotides, the CDR3 is TGTGCCAGCTCACCACCGGGACTAGCGGTAGGTACGCAGTATTTT. This chain links TRBV18 with TRBJ2-3; TRBD2 matches at 11 bases. CDR1 KGHSH and CDR2 LQKENI come from the germline V gene. The junction had 4 bases not matched to a gene; V was cut back by 0 bases and J by 8 bases. This CDR3 comprises 15 residues.

This clonotype has just a few counts. The rearrangement joins TRBV11-2 to TRBJ2-7; D is unresolved. The CDR3 consists of 14 residues. V was trimmed by 5 bases and J by 6 bases, leaving 17 bases between them. CDR1 is SGHAT and CDR2 is FQNNGV in the germline V gene. CDR3 coding DNA: TGTGCCAGCAGCCTCCGGACCAAGACGAGCGAGCAGTACTTC. Amino acids: CASSLRTKTSEQYF.

The chain couples TRBV27 to TRBJ1-4; D ambiguous. The V end was cut by 3 bases, the J end by 3 bases, with 5 bases between. This CDR3 has 13 amino acids. Germline-derived CDR1 and CDR2 are MNHEY and SMNVEV (reference sequence). CDR3 region: CASSLIPNEKLFF. For the CDR3, the DNA is TGTGCCAGCAGTTTGATACCTAATGAAAAACTGTTTTTT. Looking up the rest from reference TRBV27 and TRBJ1-4 gives the full variable domain: EAQVTQNPRYLITVTGKKLTVTCSQNMNHEYMSWYRQDPGLGLRQIYYSMNVEVTDKGDVPEGYKVSRKEKRNFPLILESPSPNQTSLYFCASSLIPNEKLFFGSGTQLSVL.

The sample holds a few counts of this clonotype. The chain uses TRBV6-6 and TRBJ2-5, with TRBD2 matching 8 bases. Trimming cost V 3 bases and J 4 bases; bases outside gene matches: 10. The CDR3 consists of 16 residues. Germline V lookup: CDR1 MNHNY, CDR2 SVGAGI (reference sequence). The CDR3 is CASSYGSGGPRETQYF. In DNA, the CDR3 is TGTGCCAGCAGTTATGGATCGGGAGGGCCGCGAGAGACCCAGTACTTC.

This clonotype turned up a few times. The chain is built from TRBV5-1 and TRBJ2-5; 9 nucleotides match TRBD2. Germline V CDR1 and CDR2: SGHRS, YFSETQ. V lost 2 bases, J lost 4 bases, and 9 bases stayed unmatched. The CDR3 runs 16 residues. CDR3 protein: CASSLSRGGSSETQYF. The CDR3 DNA follows: TGCGCCAGCAGCTTATCGCGGGGGGGCTCATCAGAGACCCAGTACTTC.

A few counts support this clonotype. The chain couples TRBV3-1 to TRBJ2-7, with TRBD1 matching 7 bases. This CDR3 is 19 amino acids long. Germline loops: CDR1 LGHDT, CDR2 YNNKEL (reference sequence). The J segment lost 3 bases and the V segment lost 2 bases, leaving 19 bases of the junction unmatched. The CDR3 coding sequence is TGTGCCAGCAGCCAAATTCCCCGGACAGGAATTCCAGGAATCTACGAGCAGTACTTC. It is translated as CASSQIPRTGIPGIYEQYF.

This clonotype has only a few counts. The chain uses TRBV11-2 and TRBJ2-1, with 11 positions matching TRBD2. J was trimmed by 9 bases and V by 4 bases; bases with no gene match: 8. The germline V gene has CDR1 SGHAT and CDR2 FQNNGV. The CDR3 runs to 15 residues. The CDR3 region is CASSSNSGRASEQFF. CDR3 DNA: TGTGCCAGCAGCTCCAATAGCGGGAGGGCCTCTGAGCAGTTCTTC. Filled out from reference TRBV11-2 and TRBJ2-1, the complete variable domain reads EAGVAQSPRYKIIEKRQSVAFWCNPISGHATLYWYQQILGQGPKLLIQFQNNGVVDDSQLPKDRFSAERLKGVDSTLKIQPAKLEDSAVYLCASSSNSGRASEQFFGPGTRLTVL.

The chain carries TRBV20-1 and TRBJ2-2, with D possibly matching TRBD1 (5 bases). Germline CDR1 reads DFQATT; CDR2 reads SNEGSKA (reference sequence). Trimming took off 3 bases at V and 6 bases at J, with 14 bases between the two ends. The CDR3 is 14 residues long. CDR3: CSARGQGVAGELFF. In DNA, the CDR3 is TGCAGTGCTAGGGGGCAGGGTGTCGCCGGGGAGCTGTTTTTT.

V gene TRBV5-1 combines with J gene TRBJ2-7; D may be TRBD2 (5 bases). The germline gives CDR1 SGHRS, CDR2 YFSETQ. Trimming cost V 5 bases and J 5 bases, with 17 bases left between them. CDR3 size: 14 residues. CDR3 in amino acids: CASSKNRGSDEQYF. Written as DNA, the CDR3 is TGCGCCAGCAGTAAGAATCGAGGGTCGGACGAGCAGTACTTC. The full variable domain, completed using reference TRBV5-1 and TRBJ2-7, is KAGVTQTPRYLIKTRGQQVTLSCSPISGHRSVSWYQQTPGQGLQFLFEYFSETQRNKGNFPGRFSGRQFSNSRSEMNVSTLELGDSALYLCASSKNRGSDEQYFGPGTRLTVT.

The chain couples TRBV5-1 to TRBJ2-5; perhaps TRBD1 as D (5 bases). The ends were cut back, 4 bases at V and 5 bases at J, with 21 bases in the middle. This CDR3 is 16 amino acids long. Looked up from germline, CDR1 is SGHRS and CDR2 is YFSETQ. The CDR3 DNA sequence: TGCGCCAGCAGCCCCTCAAGAGTGACAGTGCGGGAGACCCAGTACTTC. Encoded protein: CASSPSRVTVRETQYF.

The chain has TRBV7-9 and TRBJ2-7; D not certain. The J call is uncertain, as TRBJ2-5 better fits the DNA end. Germline assignment: CDR1 SEHNR and CDR2 FQNEAQ (reference sequence). This CDR3 region has 16 residues. CDR3 DNA: TGTGCCAGCAGCTTTGATGCAAACCCGAAAGAAGAGACCCAGTACTTC. Residues: CASSFDANPKEETQYF.

This clonotype appeared a single time. The rearrangement links TRBV7-2 to TRBJ2-7, with 9 bases fitting TRBD2. There are 17 residues in the CDR3. V shed 1 base, J shed 0 bases, and the junction held 7 bases outside the gene matches. CDR1 is SGHTA, CDR2 FQGNSA, per germline. The CDR3 nucleotides are TGTGCCAGCAGCTTAGTTGTAAGCGGGGGGAGCTCCTACGAGCAGTACTTC. It yields the protein CASSLVVSGGSSYEQYF.

This clonotype was counted between two and nine times. The rearrangement uses TRBV20-1 and TRBJ2-5, with TRBD2 matching over 8 bases. V dropped 4 bases and J dropped 0; count of bases not matched to a gene: 10. The length of the CDR3 is 16 residues. Germline V CDR1 and CDR2: DFQATT, SNEGSKA (reference sequence). This CDR3 reads CSATLTLAAHQETQYF. The CDR3 DNA follows: TGCAGTGCTACCCTTACACTAGCGGCACACCAAGAGACCCAGTACTTC.

J is TRBJ2-5 and V is TRBV20-1, with TRBD2 matching over 7 bases. V was clipped by 0 bases and J by 2 bases; unmatched bases: 3. CDR3 length: 14 amino acids. Germline CDR1 DFQATT, CDR2 SNEGSKA (reference sequence). The chain's CDR3 is CSARESGAQETQYF. The CDR3 DNA reads TGCAGTGCTAGAGAAAGCGGGGCACAAGAGACCCAGTACTTC.

This rearrangement joins TRBV4-1 to TRBJ1-5, with D unclear. The CDR3 length is 16 residues. Germline V gives CDR1 MGHRA, CDR2 YSYEKL. The V end lost 1 base, the J end lost 3 bases, and 13 bases lay between the germline ends. The CDR3 reads CASSQVYSSDNQPQHF. In DNA, the CDR3 is TGCGCCAGCAGCCAAGTCTACTCATCGGACAATCAGCCCCAGCATTTT.

CDR3 DNA sequence: TGCAGCGTTTGGAGGGGCGGGGAGCTGTTTTTT. Translation gives CSVWRGGELFF. V is TRBV29-1 and J is TRBJ2-2; D is possibly TRBD2 (6 bases). Trimming cost V 5 bases and J 7 bases, with 8 bases left between them. This CDR3 comprises 11 residues. CDR1 and CDR2 from the germline V gene are SQVTM and ANQGSEA.

This chain joins TRBV20-1 and TRBJ2-2; D may be TRBD2 (6 bases). The V gene lost 6 bases and the J gene lost 0 bases, with 17 bases spanning the gap. Germline values: CDR1 DFQATT, CDR2 SNEGSKA (reference sequence). The CDR3 is 16 residues long. CDR3 amino acids: CSAPLLLAANTGELFF. The DNA for the CDR3 is TGCAGTGCCCCACTGCTATTAGCGGCGAACACCGGGGAGCTGTTTTTT.

The table lists this clonotype with a few counts. The V call is TRBV28, the J call TRBJ2-1; TRBD2 matches 11 bases. The length of the CDR3 is 19 residues. V was pared by 2 bases and J by 8 bases, with 17 bases of the junction left unmatched. Germline CDR1 and CDR2: MDHEN and SYDVKM. The DNA for the CDR3 is TGTGCCAGCAGTTTAGCCCTAGCCATCACTAGCGGGAGCTTCGATGAGCAGTTCTTC. Translating it yields CASSLALAITSGSFDEQFF.

V gene TRBV24-1 combines with J gene TRBJ2-5, with TRBD2 matching over 7 bases. The germline CDR1 and CDR2 sequences are KGHDR and SFDVKD. V dropped 6 bases and J dropped 4; count of bases not matched to a gene: 13. The CDR3 has 16 residues. The CDR3 DNA reads TGTGCCACCAGTCAGGGACTAACGGCCTCCGGAGAGACCCAGTACTTC. This translates into CATSQGLTASGETQYF.

This clonotype was detected a few times. The CDR3 here is CASSDDNYGYTF. The CDR3, as DNA: TGTGCCAGCAGCGACGATAACTATGGCTACACCTTC. J is TRBJ1-2 and V is TRBV7-9; no reliable D call. Per the germline V gene, CDR1 is SEHNR and CDR2 is FQNEAQ (reference sequence). V lost 5 bases to trimming and J lost 1 base, with 5 bases between them. The CDR3 consists of 12 residues.

The chain recombines TRBV11-2 with TRBJ2-7; TRBD2 aligns across 8 bases. Germline CDR1 reads SGHAT; CDR2 reads FQNNGV. The V gene end was trimmed by 5 bases and the J gene end by 4 bases; junction bases not matched to a gene: 19. CDR3 size: 18 residues. CDR3 nucleotides: TGTGCCAGCAGCACTAGCCGAGGGGGGGCTAGCGGGTGGTACGAGCAGTACTTC. Translation gives CASSTSRGGASGWYEQYF.